The clone carrying this TCR beta chain has just one count. Its antigen remains unknown. The entry originates in a study of post-analysis software for immune sequencing data. Study overall: There were relapsing-remitting, secondary progressive and progressive-relapsing multiple sclerosis among the disease courses included.

Tagging with unique molecular identifiers was a feature of the TCR beta cDNA libraries. T cells, roughly 0.9 to 11 million of them, yielded some 500,000 cDNA molecules. TCRdb ran MiXCR on the PCR reads and lists one entry per CDR3 protein. The sample has around 770,000 distinct CDR3 sequences, about 45% seen once. Study results and caveats: Analysis by F measure revealed that same-batch samples clustered strongly together. Diversity measured as normalized Chao1 was significantly lower in multiple sclerosis patients than in controls. Controls had lower frequencies than patients of four or five TRBV segments, which included TRBV5-6, TRBV5-1 and TRBV20-1.

V lost 5 bases and J lost 13, with 18 bases in between. The CDR3 length is 13 residues. Germline-derived CDR1 and CDR2 are SGHAT and FQNNGV. The specimen sequenced was blood. This rearrangement joins TRBV11-2 to TRBJ2-1, with a weak D call TRBD2 (6 bases). The TCR was taken from a girl aged 5 to 17 with multiple sclerosis. This chain's CDR3 is CASSPTTSRDQFF. CDR3 bases: TGTGCCAGCAGCCCAACCACGTCGCGGGACCAGTTCTTC. Full variable domain (outside the CDR3, taken from reference TRBV11-2 and TRBJ2-1): EAGVAQSPRYKIIEKRQSVAFWCNPISGHATLYWYQQILGQGPKLLIQFQNNGVVDDSQLPKDRFSAERLKGVDSTLKIQPAKLEDSAVYLCASSPTTSRDQFFGPGTRLTVL.